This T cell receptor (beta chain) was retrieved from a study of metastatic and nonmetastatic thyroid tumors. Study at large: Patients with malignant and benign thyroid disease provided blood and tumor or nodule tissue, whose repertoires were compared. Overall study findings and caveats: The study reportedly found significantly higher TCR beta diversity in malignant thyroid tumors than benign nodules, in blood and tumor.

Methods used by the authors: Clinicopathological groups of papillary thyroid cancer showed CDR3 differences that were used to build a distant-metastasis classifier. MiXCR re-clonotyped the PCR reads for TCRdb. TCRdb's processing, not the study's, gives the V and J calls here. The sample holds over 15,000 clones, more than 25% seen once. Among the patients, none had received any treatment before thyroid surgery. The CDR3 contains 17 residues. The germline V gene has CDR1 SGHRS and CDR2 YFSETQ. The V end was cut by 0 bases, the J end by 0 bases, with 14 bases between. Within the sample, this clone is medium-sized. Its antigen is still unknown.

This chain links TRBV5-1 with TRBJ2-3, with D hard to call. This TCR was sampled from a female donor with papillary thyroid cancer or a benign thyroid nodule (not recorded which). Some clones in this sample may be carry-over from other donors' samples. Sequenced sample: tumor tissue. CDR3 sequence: CASSLDRVGLSTDTQYF. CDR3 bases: TGCGCCAGCAGCTTGGATCGGGTCGGCCTCAGCACAGATACGCAGTATTTT.